Below are 32 T cell receptor beta chains sequenced from a single sample in a study of T-cell reconstitution after alpha-beta-depleted transplantation in children. Preparation of the TCRbeta library involved a method that used unique molecular identifiers. One entry per CDR3 protein results from TCRdb running MiXCR on the PCR reads. The data show some 550,000 distinct CDR3 sequences, with approximately 22% seen just once and approximately 14% held by the top ten. The source was PBMCs, mostly from graft donor cells, collected 360 days after TCRalphabeta/CD19-depleted stem cell transplant. The origin of the receptors is a boy younger than two who had a stem cell transplant for acute myeloid leukemia, so the T cells may come from the graft donor.

The table lists this clonotype with a few counts. J is TRBJ2-6 and V is TRBV19; possibly TRBD1 or TRBD2 for D (5 bases each). Germline V gene data show CDR1 as LNHDA and CDR2 as SQIVND (reference sequence). This CDR3 is built from 16 residues. V was trimmed by 6 bases and J by 0 bases, leaving 12 bases between them. The CDR3 sequence: CASRRGRISGANVLTF. The CDR3 region has the DNA TGTGCCAGTAGGAGGGGCCGAATCTCTGGGGCCAACGTCCTGACTTTC.

This clonotype has more than one count but fewer than ten. The gene calls are TRBV4-3 and TRBJ2-3; unclear D gene. The CDR3 has 13 residues. Germline V gene lookup returns CDR1 LGHNA and CDR2 YSLEER. Trimming cost V 0 bases and J 6 bases, with 7 bases left between them. CDR3 loop: CASSQDGRDTQYF. The DNA for the CDR3 is TGCGCCAGCAGCCAAGATGGTAGGGATACGCAGTATTTT.

This clonotype appeared many times. This rearrangement joins TRBV25-1 to TRBJ2-1, with 7 bases fitting TRBD1. Germline CDR1 MGHDK, CDR2 SYGVNS. The ends lost 7 bases at V and 7 bases at J; junction bases unmatched: 13. The CDR3 contains 15 residues. The CDR3 loop is CASKAEWTGSNEQFF. The CDR3 nucleotides are TGTGCCAGCAAGGCTGAGTGGACAGGTAGTAATGAGCAGTTCTTC.

The CDR3, as DNA: TGCAGTGCGCTGACAGGACCTCTCGATACGCAGTATTTT. Its protein product is CSALTGPLDTQYF. The gene calls are TRBV20-1 and TRBJ2-3; possibly TRBD1 for D (6 bases). Between the trimmed V and J ends, which lost 6 bases and 6 bases, there was a span of 16 bases. CDR3 length: 13 amino acids. Germline assignment: CDR1 DFQATT and CDR2 SNEGSKA (reference sequence).

The V gene is TRBV9, the J gene TRBJ2-1; 14 bases align to TRBD2. V shed 3 bases and J 8 bases; nucleotides not matched to a gene: 7. The germline V gene encodes CDR1 SGDLS and CDR2 YYNGEE. This CDR3 comprises 16 residues. CDR3 in DNA: TGTGCCAGCAGCGAGCCGACTAGCGGGGGGGCCGATGAGCAGTTCTTC. Protein product: CASSEPTSGGADEQFF.

This clonotype was detected a few times. V usage is TRBV6-5 and J usage is TRBJ1-1, with a possible D match to TRBD1 (6 bases). The ends were cut back, 0 bases at V and 1 base at J, with 9 bases in the middle. The CDR3 runs 15 residues. Germline CDR1 reads MNHEY; CDR2 reads SVGAGI. The CDR3 loop reads CASSYSGRGNTEAFF. The CDR3 nucleotides are TGTGCCAGCAGTTACTCGGGCAGGGGGAACACTGAAGCTTTCTTT.

J is TRBJ2-1 and V is TRBV10-3; 8 bases fit TRBD1. Germline V CDR1 and CDR2: ENHRY, SYGVKD. The CDR3 sequence is 16 residues long. The V gene end was trimmed by 4 bases and the J gene end by 0 bases; junction bases not matched to a gene: 5. The CDR3, as DNA: TGTGCCATCAGTGGAGGGGACAGGAGCTCCTACAATGAGCAGTTCTTC. Translating gives CAISGGDRSSYNEQFF.

This clonotype was seen many times. This chain uses TRBV3-1 with TRBJ2-5, with TRBD2 as a possible D gene (6 bases). The CDR3 has 14 amino acids. The germline V gene encodes CDR1 LGHDT and CDR2 YNNKEL (reference sequence). Trimming removed 1 base from V and 3 bases from J, with 9 bases in between. CDR3 protein: CASSQAGGEETQYF. Here the CDR3 DNA reads TGTGCCAGCAGCCAAGCCGGCGGGGAAGAGACCCAGTACTTC.

In this sample, this clonotype turned up many times. The rearrangement links TRBV20-1 to TRBJ1-4; 8 bases are shared with TRBD1. With V trimmed by 5 bases and J by 8 bases, 7 bases remained unmatched. CDR3 length: 13 amino acids. From germline, CDR1 is DFQATT and CDR2 SNEGSKA (reference sequence). The DNA for the CDR3 is TGCAGTGCTTGGGACAGGACCCTGGAAAAACTGTTTTTT. This sequence encodes CSAWDRTLEKLFF.

The chain links TRBV12-3 or TRBV12-4 to TRBJ2-7, with D possibly being TRBD1 (6 bases). The length of the CDR3 is 14 residues. V lost 5 bases and J lost 0, with 11 bases in between. CDR3 bases: TGTGCCAGCAGTCGGGACATGGACTCCTACGAGCAGTACTTC. Encoded protein: CASSRDMDSYEQYF.

This clonotype appeared a few times. V gene TRBV9 combines with J gene TRBJ2-2; D is perhaps TRBD1 or TRBD2 (5 bases each). Germline CDR1 reads SGDLS; CDR2 reads YYNGEE. This CDR3 comprises 15 residues. The V and J ends lost 4 bases and 5 bases respectively, with 15 bases between them. As DNA, the CDR3 is TGTGCCAGCAGCCCCACGGGGCTTCTTACCGGGGAGCTGTTTTTT. As protein: CASSPTGLLTGELFF. The full variable domain, rest sourced from reference TRBV9 and TRBJ2-2, is DSGVTQTPKHLITATGQRVTLRCSPRSGDLSVYWYQQSLDQGLQFLIQYYNGEERAKGNILERFSAQQFPDLHSELNLSSLELGDSALYFCASSPTGLLTGELFFGEGSRLTVL.

The CDR3 DNA reads as TGTGCCAGCACAGAAACCAATCAGCCCCAGCATTTT. Protein sequence: CASTETNQPQHF. This chain connects TRBV2 to TRBJ1-5; D is unresolved. The CDR3 length is 12 residues. V was clipped by 7 bases and J by 3 bases, with 7 bases between them. Per the germline V gene, CDR1 is SNHLY and CDR2 is FYNNEI.

This clonotype was detected many times. The rearrangement joins TRBV29-1 to TRBJ2-1, with a weak D call TRBD1 (5 bases). Trimming shortened V by 5 bases and J by 9 bases, and 14 bases separated the two germline ends. The CDR3 has 12 residues. Germline V lookup: CDR1 SQVTM, CDR2 ANQGSEA. CDR3 nucleotides: TGCAGCGTTTGGGTAGGGGTGGGTGAGCAGTTCTTC. Translated, it gives CSVWVGVGEQFF.

This clonotype was seen only a few times. The chain uses TRBV18 and TRBJ2-5; D is perhaps TRBD2 (5 bases). This CDR3 region has 14 residues. The germline CDR1 and CDR2 sequences are KGHSH and LQKENI. The ends were cut back, 2 bases at V and 5 bases at J, with 12 bases in the middle. CDR3 in DNA: TGTGCCAGCTCACCAGAGGGTCGGCAGGAGACCCAGTACTTC. This gives the protein CASSPEGRQETQYF.

This clonotype was found a few times. This chain connects TRBV20-1 to TRBJ2-3, with 11 positions matching TRBD2. Germline V gene sequence: CDR1 DFQATT, CDR2 SNEGSKA (reference sequence). The ends lost 0 bases at V and 4 bases at J; junction bases unmatched: 6. The CDR3 is made up of 16 amino acids. The CDR3 DNA reads as TGCAGTGCTAGAGATTTGGCTAGCGGGGGGTCAGATACGCAGTATTTT. Encoded protein: CSARDLASGGSDTQYF.

V usage is TRBV5-5 and J usage is TRBJ2-1; D gene unclear. This CDR3 spans 17 amino acids. Germline CDR1 reads SGHKS; CDR2 reads YYEKEE (reference sequence). V dropped 0 bases and J dropped 0 bases, with 13 bases sitting between them. The CDR3 protein is CASSLEGSTTSYNEQFF. The CDR3 DNA sequence: TGTGCCAGCAGCTTGGAAGGGTCCACGACCTCCTACAATGAGCAGTTCTTC.

This chain connects TRBV4-2 to TRBJ2-7; D possibly corresponds to TRBD1 (6 bases). CDR3 size: 14 residues. The germline gives CDR1 LGHNA, CDR2 YNFKEQ. The V and J ends lost 4 bases and 3 bases respectively, with 13 bases between them. The CDR3 loop reads CASSPRLDSYEQYF. The CDR3 region has the DNA TGTGCCAGCAGCCCCCGACTGGACAGCTACGAGCAGTACTTC.

At least ten counts were recorded for this clonotype. The chain is built from TRBV20-1 and TRBJ2-7, with D perhaps TRBD1 or TRBD2 (5 bases each). Germline CDR1 is DFQATT and CDR2 is SNEGSKA (reference sequence). The CDR3 extends over 11 amino acids. V lost 6 bases and J lost 4, with 10 bases in between. The CDR3 DNA is TGCAGTGCCCGGGACCTATACGAGCAGTACGTC. It codes for CSARDLYEQYV.

The gene calls are TRBV27 and TRBJ2-3, with TRBD2 identical over 8 bases. J gave up 12 bases and V 6 bases, and 23 bases lay outside the gene matches. Germline V gene data show CDR1 as MNHEY and CDR2 as SMNVEV (reference sequence). The CDR3 spans 17 residues. The CDR3: CASSWQQGWWGGTRQYF. The CDR3 nucleotides are TGTGCCAGCAGCTGGCAACAGGGTTGGTGGGGGGGGACTAGACAGTATTTT.

CDR3 sequence: CASRRPPWQGEEKLFF. CDR3 nucleotide sequence: TGTGCCAGCAGAAGACCGCCGTGGCAGGGGGAGGAAAAACTGTTTTTT. The J gene is TRBJ1-4, the V gene TRBV28; TRBD1 aligns across 7 bases. The CDR3 runs 16 residues. V was clipped by 6 bases and J by 8 bases; unmatched bases: 15. The germline V gene has CDR1 MDHEN and CDR2 SYDVKM.

This chain joins TRBV12-3 or TRBV12-4 and TRBJ2-1; 12 bases are shared with TRBD2. The CDR3 has 15 amino acids. V lost 7 bases to trimming and J lost 5 bases; unmatched junction nucleotides: 6. CDR3 sequence reads: CASKLAGGPNNEQFF. The CDR3 DNA reads TGTGCCAGCAAGCTAGCGGGGGGGCCCAACAATGAGCAGTTCTTC.

V usage is TRBV12-3 or TRBV12-4 and J usage is TRBJ2-5; 9 bases align to TRBD1. The CDR3 extends over 17 amino acids. V lost 3 bases, J lost 1 base, and 9 bases stayed unmatched. CDR3: CASSFVPGTGFQETQYF. The CDR3 DNA reads as TGTGCCAGCAGTTTCGTTCCCGGGACAGGGTTCCAAGAGACCCAGTACTTC.

This clonotype has only a few counts. The rearrangement links TRBV7-9 to TRBJ2-3; D may match TRBD1 or TRBD2 (5 bases each). Trimming removed 6 bases from V and 3 bases from J, with 13 bases in between. Per germline, CDR1 SEHNR and CDR2 FQNEAQ (reference sequence). CDR3 length: 14 amino acids. In DNA form, the CDR3 reads TGTGCCAGCAGTTCCATGGGACGTACAGATACGCAGTATTTT. Its protein is CASSSMGRTDTQYF.

V and J are TRBV20-1 and TRBJ2-2; D may be TRBD2 (6 bases). The CDR3 length is 14 residues. V dropped 6 bases and J dropped 1 base, with 12 bases sitting between them. Germline CDR1 is DFQATT and CDR2 is SNEGSKA (reference sequence). DNA of the CDR3: TGCAGTGCCAGGGCGGAGGGGAACACCGGGGAGCTGTTTTTT. Protein sequence: CSARAEGNTGELFF.

This clonotype was recorded a few times. The chain is built from TRBV7-2 and TRBJ2-5; 8 bases line up with TRBD1. The CDR3 length is 15 residues. Unmatched junction bases numbered 14, after V lost 5 bases and J lost 9 bases. The germline V gene encodes CDR1 SGHTA and CDR2 FQGNSA. CDR3 in DNA: TGTGCCAGCAGCCTCCAGACAGGGGTGATGGGGGCCCAGTACTTC. It specifies CASSLQTGVMGAQYF.

This clonotype was observed at least ten times. CDR3 bases: TGTGCCAGCAGCTTCTCTAACACAGATACGCAGTATTTT. It codes for CASSFSNTDTQYF. The V gene is TRBV7-9, the J gene TRBJ2-3; D remains unclear. Trimming took 3 bases from V and 2 from J, leaving 6 bases between them. Germline CDR1 reads SEHNR; CDR2 reads FQNEAQ (reference sequence). This CDR3 spans 13 amino acids.

The chain employs TRBV25-1 and TRBJ2-5; tentatively, D is TRBD1 (5 bases). The CDR3 consists of 13 residues. The V gene lost 4 bases and the J gene lost 5 bases, with 11 bases spanning the gap. CDR1 and CDR2 from the germline V gene are MGHDK and SYGVNS. CDR3 sequence (DNA): TGTGCCAGCAGTGGGGGCACTTTGGAGACCCAGTACTTC. It codes for CASSGGTLETQYF. The full variable domain, with the rest looked up from reference TRBV25-1 and TRBJ2-5, is EADIYQTPRYLVIGTGKKITLECSQTMGHDKMYWYQQDPGMELHLIHYSYGVNSTEKGDLSSESTVSRIRTEHFPLTLESARPSHTSQYLCASSGGTLETQYFGPGTRLLVL.

The table lists this clonotype with many counts. The rearrangement joins TRBV12-3 or TRBV12-4 to TRBJ2-7, with TRBD1 matching 9 bases. Trimming took 1 base from V and 6 from J; bases not matched to a gene: 4. The CDR3 totals 14 residues. The CDR3 bases are TGTGCCAGCAGTTTAGGGACAGGGGCAGTCGAGCAGTACGTC. Translating gives CASSLGTGAVEQYV.

The chain employs TRBV11-2 and TRBJ2-5; 10 bases align to TRBD1. Germline V lookup: CDR1 SGHAT, CDR2 FQNNGV. V trimming: 3 bases; J trimming: 0 bases; junction bases outside the gene matches: 7. The CDR3 covers 17 residues. The CDR3 DNA reads TGTGCCAGCAGCTTGGTTGGGACAGGGGAAGACCAAGAGACCCAGTACTTC. Translation gives CASSLVGTGEDQETQYF.

This clonotype was seen a few times. The V call is TRBV28, the J call TRBJ2-5; unclear D gene. CDR3 length: 12 residues. Germline CDR1 MDHEN, CDR2 SYDVKM. V lost 5 bases and J 5 bases, leaving 9 bases between the germline ends. The CDR3 spells CASSTPWETQYF. CDR3 coding DNA: TGTGCCAGCAGTACCCCTTGGGAGACCCAGTACTTC.

There are a few counts of this clonotype. The chain is built from TRBV12-3 or TRBV12-4 and TRBJ1-2; no clear D gene. V lost 5 bases, J lost 8 bases, and 15 bases lay in between. CDR3 length: 13 residues. CDR3 sequence reads: CASSPGRLGGYTF. CDR3 nucleotides: TGTGCCAGCAGTCCGGGGAGATTAGGGGGCTACACCTTC.

The table lists this clonotype with a count of one. The V gene is TRBV6-5, the J gene TRBJ1-6; 8 positions match TRBD1. V trimming: 0 bases; J trimming: 6 bases; junction bases outside the gene matches: 10. This CDR3 has 18 amino acids. Looked up from germline, CDR1 is MNHEY and CDR2 is SVGAGI. DNA of the CDR3: TGTGCCAGCAGTTACTCTGGCGCAGGGGGCGCTTCTAATTCACCCCTCCACTTT. This sequence encodes CASSYSGAGGASNSPLHF.